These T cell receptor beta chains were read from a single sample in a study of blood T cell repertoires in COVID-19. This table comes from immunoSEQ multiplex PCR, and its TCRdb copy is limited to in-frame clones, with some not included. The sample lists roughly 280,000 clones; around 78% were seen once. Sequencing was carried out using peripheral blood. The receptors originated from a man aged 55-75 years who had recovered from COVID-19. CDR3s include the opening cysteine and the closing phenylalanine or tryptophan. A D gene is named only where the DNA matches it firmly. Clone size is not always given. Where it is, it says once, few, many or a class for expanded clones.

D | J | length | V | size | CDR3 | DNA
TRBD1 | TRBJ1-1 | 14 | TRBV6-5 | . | CASRGTGQNTEAFF | TGTGCCAGCAGGGGGACAGGACAGAACACTGAAGCTTTCTTT
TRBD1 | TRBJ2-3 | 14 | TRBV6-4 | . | CASSLDRGGDTQYF | TGTGCCAGCAGCTTGGACAGGGGAGGAGATACGCAGTATTTT
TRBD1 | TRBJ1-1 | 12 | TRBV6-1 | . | CASSEATGTAFF | TGTGCCAGCAGTGAAGCGACAGGGACGGCTTTCTTT
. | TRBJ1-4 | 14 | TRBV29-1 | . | CSVEVPPPREKLFF | TGCAGCGTTGAAGTACCTCCACCCAGAGAAAAACTGTTTTTT
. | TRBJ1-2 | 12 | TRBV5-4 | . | CASSLDFGGYTF | TGTGCCAGCAGCTTGGATTTTGGCGGCTACACCTTC
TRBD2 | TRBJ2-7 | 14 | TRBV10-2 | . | CASSQLAGEDEQYF | TGCGCCAGCAGCCAACTAGCGGGAGAGGACGAGCAGTACTTC
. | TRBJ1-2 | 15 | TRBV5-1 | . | CASSLVGDMRWDYTF | TGCGCCAGCAGCTTAGTGGGGGACATGCGATGGGACTACACCTTC
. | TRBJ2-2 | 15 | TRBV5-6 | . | CASSLGSVNTGELFF | TGTGCCAGCAGCTTGGGTAGCGTGAACACCGGGGAGCTGTTTTTT
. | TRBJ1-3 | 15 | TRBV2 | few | CASSITVNSGNTIYF | TGTGCCAGCAGCATTACAGTTAACTCTGGAAACACCATATATTTT
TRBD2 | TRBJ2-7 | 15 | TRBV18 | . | CASSPSSGSSYEQYF | TGTGCCAGCTCACCATCTAGCGGGAGCTCCTACGAGCAGTACTTC
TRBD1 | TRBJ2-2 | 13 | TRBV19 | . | CASRTQGAGELFF | TGTGCCAGTAGGACACAGGGGGCCGGGGAGCTGTTTTTT
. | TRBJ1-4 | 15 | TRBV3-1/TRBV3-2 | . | CASSQEILRNEKLFF | TGTGCCAGCAGCCAAGAGATTCTCCGGAATGAAAAACTGTTTTTT
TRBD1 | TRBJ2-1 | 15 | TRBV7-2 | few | CASSFSGQGVDEQFF | TGTGCCAGCAGCTTCTCGGGACAGGGCGTAGATGAGCAGTTCTTC
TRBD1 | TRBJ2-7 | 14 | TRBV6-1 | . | CASNEGTGSYEQYF | TGTGCCAGCAATGAAGGGACAGGATCCTACGAGCAGTACTTC
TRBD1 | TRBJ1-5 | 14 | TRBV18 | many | CASSQGASHQPQHF | TGTGCCAGCTCACAGGGGGCTTCCCATCAGCCCCAGCATTTT
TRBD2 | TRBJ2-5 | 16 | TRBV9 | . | CASSETSGASQETQYF | TGTGCCAGCAGCGAGACTAGCGGGGCAAGCCAAGAGACCCAGTACTTC
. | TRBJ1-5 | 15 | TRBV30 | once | CAWSSGRVTGQPQHF | TGTGCCTGGAGTTCTGGCAGGGTAACGGGTCAGCCCCAGCATTTT
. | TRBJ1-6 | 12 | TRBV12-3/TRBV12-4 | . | CASSQMNSPLHF | TGTGCCAGCAGCCAGATGAATTCACCCCTCCACTTT
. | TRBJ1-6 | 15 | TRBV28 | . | CASSLPTGLNSPLHF | TGTGCCAGCAGTTTGCCGACGGGACTTAATTCACCCCTCCACTTT
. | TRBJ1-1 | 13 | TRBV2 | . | CASSGREITEAFF | TGTGCCAGCAGTGGACGGGAAATCACTGAAGCTTTCTTT
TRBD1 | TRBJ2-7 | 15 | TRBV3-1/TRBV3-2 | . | CASSQEGQRSYEQYF | TGTGCCAGCAGCCAAGAGGGACAGAGGTCCTACGAGCAGTACTTC
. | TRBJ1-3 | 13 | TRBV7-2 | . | CASSLLSGNTIYF | TGTGCCAGCAGCTTACTCTCTGGAAACACCATATATTTT
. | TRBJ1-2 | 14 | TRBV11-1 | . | CASSFTPRAYGYTF | TGTGCCAGCAGCTTCACCCCCCGCGCCTATGGCTACACCTTC
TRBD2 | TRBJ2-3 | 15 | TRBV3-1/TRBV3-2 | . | CASSPTSGRRDTQYF | TGTGCCAGCAGCCCTACTAGCGGGAGGAGGGATACGCAGTATTTT
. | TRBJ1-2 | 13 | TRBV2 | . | CARRGLRNYGYTF | TGTGCCCGGCGCGGCCTGAGAAACTATGGCTACACCTTC
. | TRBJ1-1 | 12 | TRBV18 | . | CASSGAVSEAFF | TGTGCCAGCTCAGGGGCGGTGTCTGAAGCTTTCTTT
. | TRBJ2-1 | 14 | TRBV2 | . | CASSARRGDNEQFF | TGTGCCAGCAGTGCTCGGCGGGGAGACAATGAGCAGTTCTTC
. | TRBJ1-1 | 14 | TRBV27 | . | CASNARAMHTEAFF | TGTGCCAGCAACGCAAGAGCTATGCACACTGAAGCTTTCTTT
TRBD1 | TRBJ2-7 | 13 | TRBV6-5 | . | CASSLDRGYEQYF | TGTGCCAGCAGTCTAGACAGGGGCTACGAGCAGTACTTC
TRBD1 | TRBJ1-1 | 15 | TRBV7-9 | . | CASSLGQWSNAEAFF | TGTGCCAGCAGCCTGGGACAGTGGAGTAACGCTGAAGCTTTCTTT
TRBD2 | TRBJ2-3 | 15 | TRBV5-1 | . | CASSSGGAVGDTQYF | TGCGCCAGCAGCTCGGGGGGGGCCGTAGGAGATACGCAGTATTTT
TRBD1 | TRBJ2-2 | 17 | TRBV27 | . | CASSKLGQGENTGELFF | TGTGCCAGCAGTAAACTGGGACAGGGTGAGAACACCGGGGAGCTGTTTTTT
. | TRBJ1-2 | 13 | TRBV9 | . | CASSVLEGRQAIF | TGTGCCAGCAGCGTCTTAGAGGGTCGACAGGCAATTTTC
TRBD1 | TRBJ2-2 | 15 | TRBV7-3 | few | CASSPDRGVFRELFF | TGTGCCAGCAGCCCGGACAGGGGAGTATTCCGGGAGCTGTTTTTT
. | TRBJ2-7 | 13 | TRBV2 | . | CASNHGGSFEQYF | TGTGCCAGCAATCACGGGGGAAGTTTCGAGCAGTACTTC
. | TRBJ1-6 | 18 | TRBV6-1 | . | CASSEGPQGAGLSSPLHF | TGTGCCAGCAGCGAAGGCCCCCAGGGCGCTGGGTTGAGTTCACCCCTCCACTTT
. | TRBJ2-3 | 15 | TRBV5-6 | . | CASSLAGAGPDTQYF | TGTGCCAGCAGCTTGGCCGGGGCGGGACCAGATACGCAGTATTTT
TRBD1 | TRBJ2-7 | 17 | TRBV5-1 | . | CASSLGPLGQGPYEQYF | TGCGCCAGCAGCTTGGGGCCTCTTGGACAGGGTCCCTACGAGCAGTACTTC
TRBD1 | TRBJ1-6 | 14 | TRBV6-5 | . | CASKPGQGGSPLHF | TGTGCCAGCAAGCCGGGACAGGGTGGTTCACCCCTCCACTTT
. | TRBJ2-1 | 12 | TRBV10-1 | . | CASSEWSMAQFF | TGCGCCAGCAGTGAGTGGTCAATGGCGCAGTTCTTC
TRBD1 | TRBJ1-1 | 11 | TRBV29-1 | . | CSGGQTVSAFF | TGCAGCGGGGGACAGACCGTTAGTGCTTTCTTT
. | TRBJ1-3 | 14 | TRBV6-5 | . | CASSTGGAGNTIYF | TGTGCCAGCAGTACGGGGGGGGCCGGAAACACCATATATTTT
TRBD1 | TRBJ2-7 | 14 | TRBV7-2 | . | CASSWVGQVYEQYF | TGTGCCAGCAGCTGGGTCGGACAGGTCTACGAGCAGTACTTC
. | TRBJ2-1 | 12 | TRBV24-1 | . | CATPDGNNEQFF | TGTGCCACCCCGGACGGGAACAATGAGCAGTTCTTC
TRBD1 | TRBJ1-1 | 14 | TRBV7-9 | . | CASGPLTGGFEAFF | TGTGCCAGCGGCCCCTTAACAGGGGGCTTTGAAGCTTTCTTT
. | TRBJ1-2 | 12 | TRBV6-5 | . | CASSSPNYGYTF | TGTGCCAGCAGTAGCCCTAACTATGGCTACACCTTC
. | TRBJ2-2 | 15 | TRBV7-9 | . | CASPPTGTLTGELFF | TGTGCCAGCCCCCCCACCGGGACACTTACGGGGGAGCTGTTTTTT
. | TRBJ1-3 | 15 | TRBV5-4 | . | CASSQGQSSGNTIYF | TGTGCCAGCAGCCAAGGACAGAGCTCTGGAAACACCATATATTTT
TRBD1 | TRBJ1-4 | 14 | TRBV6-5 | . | CASSRTGGREKLFF | TGTGCCAGCAGCCGAACAGGGGGCAGGGAAAAACTGTTTTTT
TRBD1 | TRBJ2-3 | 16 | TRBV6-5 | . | CASSSSDRGRRDTQYF | TGTGCCAGCAGTTCATCGGACAGGGGGCGCAGAGATACGCAGTATTTT